This T cell receptor beta chain came from a study of blood T cells in healthy people across ages. Study-wide results and limits: Unsorted PBMCs ruled out conclusive naive versus antigen-experienced comparison.

This clonotype was observed many times. What it binds is not known. This CDR3 spans 16 amino acids. Trimming removed 1 base from V and 4 bases from J, with 14 bases in between. Together with a sample-barcoded 5' primer, a J-beta primer mix was included in a second PCR lasting about 6 to 12 cycles. TCRdb passed the 5' RACE reads through MiXCR, listing each CDR3 protein once. Here the sample spans about 510,000 distinct CDR3 sequences, about 27% being singletons. The sample was also reused in another study, on T cells of mothers and their children. This second report adds: Donation came from a few healthy Caucasian mothers together with their six children. Mothers yielded over 9 million CDR3 reads, children around 3.3 million each.

The sequence came from a boy between 2 and 10 years old in good health. The rearrangement uses TRBV12-3 or TRBV12-4 and TRBJ2-1; D unresolved. The sequencing sample was made of blood. In nucleotides, the CDR3 is TGTGCCAGCAGTTTAGAAGCTAGTGGTCCTTACAATGAGCAGTTCTTC. The encoded protein is CASSLEASGPYNEQFF.